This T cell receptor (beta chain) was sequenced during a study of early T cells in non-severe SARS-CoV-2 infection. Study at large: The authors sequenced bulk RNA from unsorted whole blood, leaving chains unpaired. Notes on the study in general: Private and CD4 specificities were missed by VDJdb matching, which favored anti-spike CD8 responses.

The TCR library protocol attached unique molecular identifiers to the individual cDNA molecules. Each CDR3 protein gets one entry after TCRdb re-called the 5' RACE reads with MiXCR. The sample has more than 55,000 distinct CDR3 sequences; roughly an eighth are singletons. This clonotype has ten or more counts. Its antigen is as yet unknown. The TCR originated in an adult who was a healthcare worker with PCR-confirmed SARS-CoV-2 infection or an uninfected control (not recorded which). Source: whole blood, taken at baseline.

Written as DNA, the CDR3 is TGTGCCAGCAGTTGGGAAGAGACCCAGTACTTC. This gives the protein CASSWEETQYF. The rearrangement joins TRBV12-3 or TRBV12-4 to TRBJ2-5; unclear D gene. V was shortened by 4 bases and J by 3 bases, with 3 bases between the two germline ends. The CDR3 runs to 11 residues.